A few counts support the clone carrying this T cell receptor (beta chain). No antigen is known for it. The protocol attached unique molecular identifiers to individual cDNA molecules. TCRdb independently ran MiXCR on the 5' RACE reads; one entry per CDR3 protein. In the table there are about 85,000 distinct CDR3 sequences, about an eighth of which are singletons. The data were obtained in a study of early T cells in non-severe SARS-CoV-2 infection. Overall study: Sequencing of unsorted whole blood was done on bulk RNA, leaving chains unpaired. Study-wide results and caveats: The matching step, a VDJdb search, favored anti-spike CD8 responses and missed private and CD4 specificities.

Germline V gene lookup returns CDR1 SGHAT and CDR2 FQNNGV. Trimming took off 2 bases at V and 1 base at J, with 12 bases between the two ends. The CDR3 spans 15 residues. Sample: whole blood. The chain uses TRBV11-2 and TRBJ2-7; D call uncertain. The clonotype originates from an adult who was a healthcare worker with PCR-confirmed SARS-CoV-2 infection or an uninfected control (not recorded which). CDR3: CASSLFGFRSYEQYF. CDR3 in DNA: TGTGCCAGCAGCTTATTCGGGTTTCGGTCCTACGAGCAGTACTTC. Variable domain in full (rest from reference TRBV11-2 and TRBJ2-7): EAGVAQSPRYKIIEKRQSVAFWCNPISGHATLYWYQQILGQGPKLLIQFQNNGVVDDSQLPKDRFSAERLKGVDSTLKIQPAKLEDSAVYLCASSLFGFRSYEQYFGPGTRLTVT.